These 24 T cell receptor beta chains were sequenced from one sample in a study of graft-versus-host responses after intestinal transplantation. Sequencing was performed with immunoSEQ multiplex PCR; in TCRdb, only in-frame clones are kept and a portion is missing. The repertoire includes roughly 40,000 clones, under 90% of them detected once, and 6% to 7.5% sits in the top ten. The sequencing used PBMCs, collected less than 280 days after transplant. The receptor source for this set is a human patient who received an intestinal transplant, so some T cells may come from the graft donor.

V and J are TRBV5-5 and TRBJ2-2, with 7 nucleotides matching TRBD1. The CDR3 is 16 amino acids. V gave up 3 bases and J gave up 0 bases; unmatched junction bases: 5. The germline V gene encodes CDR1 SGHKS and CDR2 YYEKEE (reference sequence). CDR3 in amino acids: CASSSLGGPNTGELFF. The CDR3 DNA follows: TGTGCCAGCAGCTCCCTAGGGGGCCCGAACACCGGGGAGCTGTTTTTT. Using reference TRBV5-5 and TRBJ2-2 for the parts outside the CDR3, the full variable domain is DAGVTQSPTHLIKTRGQQVTLRCSPISGHKSVSWYQQVLGQGPQFIFQYYEKEERGRGNFPDRFSARQFPNYSSELNVNALLLGDSALYLCASSSLGGPNTGELFFGEGSRLTVL.

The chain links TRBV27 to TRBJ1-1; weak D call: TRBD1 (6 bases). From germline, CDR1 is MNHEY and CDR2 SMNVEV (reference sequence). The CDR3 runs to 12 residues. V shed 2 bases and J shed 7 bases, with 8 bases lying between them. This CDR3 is CASSLQGSEAFF. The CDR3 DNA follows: TGTGCCAGCAGTTTACAGGGGAGTGAAGCTTTCTTT.

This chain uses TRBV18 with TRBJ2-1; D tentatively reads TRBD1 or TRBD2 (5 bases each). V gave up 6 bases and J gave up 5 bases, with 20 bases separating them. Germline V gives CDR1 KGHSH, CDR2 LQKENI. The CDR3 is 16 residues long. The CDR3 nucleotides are TGTGCCAGCTCCCGGCCCCTAGCCGAGGGGAACAATGAGCAGTTCTTC. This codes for CASSRPLAEGNNEQFF.

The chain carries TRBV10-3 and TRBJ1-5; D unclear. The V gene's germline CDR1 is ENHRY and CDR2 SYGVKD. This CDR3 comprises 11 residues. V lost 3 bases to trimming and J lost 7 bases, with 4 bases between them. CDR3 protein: CAISDGQPQHF. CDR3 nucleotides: TGTGCCATCAGTGATGGGCAGCCCCAGCATTTT.

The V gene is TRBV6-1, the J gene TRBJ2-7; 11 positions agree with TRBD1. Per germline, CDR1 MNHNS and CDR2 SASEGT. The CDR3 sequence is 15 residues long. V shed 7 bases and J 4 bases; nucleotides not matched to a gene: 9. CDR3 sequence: CASNPMGQGVYEQYF. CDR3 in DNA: TGTGCCAGCAACCCGATGGGACAGGGGGTATACGAGCAGTACTTC.

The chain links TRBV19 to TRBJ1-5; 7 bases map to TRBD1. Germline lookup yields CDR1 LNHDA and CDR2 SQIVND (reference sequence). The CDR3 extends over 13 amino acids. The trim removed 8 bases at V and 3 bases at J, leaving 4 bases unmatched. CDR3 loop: CASWGQINQPQHF. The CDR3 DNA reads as TGTGCCAGTTGGGGACAGATCAATCAGCCCCAGCATTTT.

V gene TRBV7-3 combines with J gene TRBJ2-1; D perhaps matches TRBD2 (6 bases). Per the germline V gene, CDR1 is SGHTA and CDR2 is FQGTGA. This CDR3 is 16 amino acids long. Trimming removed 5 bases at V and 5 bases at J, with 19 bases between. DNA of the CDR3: TGTGCCAGCAGCCCTACGAGGGCGGGACTTGACAATGAGCAGTTCTTC. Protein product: CASSPTRAGLDNEQFF.

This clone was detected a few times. CDR3 DNA: TGTGCCACCAGGCAGGGATACTCCAGGGAGCTGTTTTTT. Protein: CATRQGYSRELFF. This rearrangement joins TRBV15 to TRBJ2-2; D may be TRBD1 (5 bases). CDR1 and CDR2 from the germline V gene are LNHNV and YYDKDF (reference sequence). Trimming took 6 bases from V and 9 from J, leaving 14 bases between them. This CDR3 has 13 residues.

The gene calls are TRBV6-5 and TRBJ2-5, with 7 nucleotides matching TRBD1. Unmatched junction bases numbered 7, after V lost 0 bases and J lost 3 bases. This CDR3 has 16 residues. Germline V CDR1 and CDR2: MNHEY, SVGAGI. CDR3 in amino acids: CASSYSRRTGEETQYF. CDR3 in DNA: TGTGCCAGCAGTTACTCGCGAAGAACAGGGGAAGAGACCCAGTACTTC.

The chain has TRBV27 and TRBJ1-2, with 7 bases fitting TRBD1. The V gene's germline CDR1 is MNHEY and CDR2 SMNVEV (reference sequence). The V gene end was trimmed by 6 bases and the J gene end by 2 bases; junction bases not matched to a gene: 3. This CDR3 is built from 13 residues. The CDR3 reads CASRTGQNYGYTF. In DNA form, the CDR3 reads TGTGCCAGCAGGACGGGACAGAACTATGGCTACACCTTC.

The CDR3 DNA reads as TGTGCCAGCAGTGCCTCAGGGGGAATATCCTACAATGAGCAGTTCTTC. This codes for CASSASGGISYNEQFF. V usage is TRBV2 and J usage is TRBJ2-1, with TRBD1 matching 7 bases. Germline V CDR1 and CDR2: SNHLY, FYNNEI. Trimming took 4 bases from V and 1 from J; bases not matched to a gene: 7. The CDR3 is 16 amino acids.

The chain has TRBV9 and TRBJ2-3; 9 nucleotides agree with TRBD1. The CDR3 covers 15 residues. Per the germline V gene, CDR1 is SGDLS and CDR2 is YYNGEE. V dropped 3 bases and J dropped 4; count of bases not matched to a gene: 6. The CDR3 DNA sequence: TGTGCCAGCAGCGCCCAGACAGGGGGGTCAGATACGCAGTATTTT. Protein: CASSAQTGGSDTQYF.

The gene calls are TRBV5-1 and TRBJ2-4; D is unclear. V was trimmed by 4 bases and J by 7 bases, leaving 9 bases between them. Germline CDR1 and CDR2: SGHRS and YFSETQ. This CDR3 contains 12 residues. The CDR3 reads CASSPEGNIQYF. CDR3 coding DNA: TGCGCCAGCAGCCCGGAAGGGAACATTCAGTACTTC.

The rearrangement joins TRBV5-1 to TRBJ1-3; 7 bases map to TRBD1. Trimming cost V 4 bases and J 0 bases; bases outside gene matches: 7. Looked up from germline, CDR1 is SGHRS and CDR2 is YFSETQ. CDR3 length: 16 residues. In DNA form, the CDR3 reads TGCGCCAGCAGCCCTTCCCGGGACAGCTCTGGAAACACCATATATTTT. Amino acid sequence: CASSPSRDSSGNTIYF. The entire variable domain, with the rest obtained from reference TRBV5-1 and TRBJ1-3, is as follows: KAGVTQTPRYLIKTRGQQVTLSCSPISGHRSVSWYQQTPGQGLQFLFEYFSETQRNKGNFPGRFSGRQFSNSRSEMNVSTLELGDSALYLCASSPSRDSSGNTIYFGEGSWLTVV.

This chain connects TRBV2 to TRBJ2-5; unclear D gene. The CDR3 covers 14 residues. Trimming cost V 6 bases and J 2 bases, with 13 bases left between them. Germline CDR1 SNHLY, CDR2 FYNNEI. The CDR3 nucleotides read TGTGCCAGCAGCCTGTTTTTCTATCAAGAGACCCAGTACTTC. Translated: CASSLFFYQETQYF.

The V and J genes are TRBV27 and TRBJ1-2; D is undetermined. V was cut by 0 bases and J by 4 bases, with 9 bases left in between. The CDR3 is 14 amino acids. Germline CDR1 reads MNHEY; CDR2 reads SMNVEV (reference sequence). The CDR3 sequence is CASSLSGSFYGYTF. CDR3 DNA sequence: TGTGCCAGCAGTTTATCGGGCAGCTTCTATGGCTACACCTTC.

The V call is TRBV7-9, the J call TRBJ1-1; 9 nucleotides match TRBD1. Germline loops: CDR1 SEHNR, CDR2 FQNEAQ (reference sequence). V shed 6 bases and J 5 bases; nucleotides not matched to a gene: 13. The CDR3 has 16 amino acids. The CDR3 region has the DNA TGTGCCAGCAGACGTCCCGGGACAGGGAGATGGACTGAAGCTTTCTTT. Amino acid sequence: CASRRPGTGRWTEAFF. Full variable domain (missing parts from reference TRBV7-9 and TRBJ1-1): DTGVSQNPRHKITKRGQNVTFRCDPISEHNRLYWYRQTLGQGPEFLTYFQNEAQLEKSRLLSDRFSAERPKGSFSTLEIQRTEQGDSAMYLCASRRPGTGRWTEAFFGQGTRLTVV.

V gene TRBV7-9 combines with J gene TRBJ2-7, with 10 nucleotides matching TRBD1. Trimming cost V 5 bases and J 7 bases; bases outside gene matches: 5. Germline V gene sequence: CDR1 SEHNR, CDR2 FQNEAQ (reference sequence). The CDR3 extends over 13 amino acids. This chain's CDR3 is CASSTGTGEEQYF. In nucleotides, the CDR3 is TGTGCCAGCAGCACAGGGACAGGGGAAGAGCAGTACTTC. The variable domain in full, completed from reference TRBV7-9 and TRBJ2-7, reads DTGVSQNPRHKITKRGQNVTFRCDPISEHNRLYWYRQTLGQGPEFLTYFQNEAQLEKSRLLSDRFSAERPKGSFSTLEIQRTEQGDSAMYLCASSTGTGEEQYFGPGTRLTVT.

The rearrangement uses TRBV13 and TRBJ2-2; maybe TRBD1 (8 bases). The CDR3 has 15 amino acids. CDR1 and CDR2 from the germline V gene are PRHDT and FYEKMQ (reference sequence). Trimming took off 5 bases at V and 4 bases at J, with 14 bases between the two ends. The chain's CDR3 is CASSGQGGFTGELFF. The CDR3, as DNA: TGTGCCAGCAGCGGACAGGGAGGGTTCACCGGGGAGCTGTTTTTT.

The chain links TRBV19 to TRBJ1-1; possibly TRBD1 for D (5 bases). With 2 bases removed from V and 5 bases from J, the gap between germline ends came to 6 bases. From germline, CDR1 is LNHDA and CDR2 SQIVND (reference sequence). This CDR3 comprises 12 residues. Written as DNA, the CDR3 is TGTGCCAGTAGTATACAGGGTACTGAAGCTTTCTTT. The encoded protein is CASSIQGTEAFF. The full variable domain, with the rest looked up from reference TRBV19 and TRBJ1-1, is DGGITQSPKYLFRKEGQNVTLSCEQNLNHDAMYWYRQDPGQGLRLIYYSQIVNDFQKGDIAEGYSVSREKKESFPLTVTSAQKNPTAFYLCASSIQGTEAFFGQGTRLTVV.

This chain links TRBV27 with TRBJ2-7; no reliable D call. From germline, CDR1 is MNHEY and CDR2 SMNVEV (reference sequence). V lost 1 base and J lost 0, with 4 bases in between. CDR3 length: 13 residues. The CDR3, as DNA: TGTGCCAGCAGTTTATATGCCTCCTACGAGCAGTACTTC. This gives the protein CASSLYASYEQYF.

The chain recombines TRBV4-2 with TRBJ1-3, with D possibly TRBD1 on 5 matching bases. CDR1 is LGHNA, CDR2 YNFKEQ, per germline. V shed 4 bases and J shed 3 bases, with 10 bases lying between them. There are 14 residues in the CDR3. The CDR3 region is CASSLGDHGNTIYF. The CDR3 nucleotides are TGTGCCAGCAGCCTCGGGGACCATGGAAACACCATATATTTT.

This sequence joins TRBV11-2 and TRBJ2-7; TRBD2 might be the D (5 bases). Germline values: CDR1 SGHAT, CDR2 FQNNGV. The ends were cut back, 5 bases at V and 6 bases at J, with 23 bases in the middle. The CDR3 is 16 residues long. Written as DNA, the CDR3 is TGTGCCAGCAGCCAAGGCCGGGGTGGGTCTCGTAGCGAGCAGTACTTC. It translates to CASSQGRGGSRSEQYF.

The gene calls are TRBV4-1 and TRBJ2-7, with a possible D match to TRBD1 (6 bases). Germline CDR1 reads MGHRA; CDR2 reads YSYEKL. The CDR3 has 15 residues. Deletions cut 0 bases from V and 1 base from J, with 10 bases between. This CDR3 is CASSQEWDTSYEQYF. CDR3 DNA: TGCGCCAGCAGCCAAGAATGGGACACTTCCTACGAGCAGTACTTC.